Below are 7 T cell receptor beta chains sequenced from a single sample in a study of T cell changes during pregnancy in multiple sclerosis. TCRdb keeps only in-frame clones here, not all; method: immunoSEQ multiplex PCR. The sample holds some 40,000 clones, 90% seen once. The specimen comprised CD4+ T cells from peripheral blood mononuclear cells, sampled in the second trimester of pregnancy. These receptors were taken from a female donor with multiple sclerosis, enrolled in a pregnancy study.

The chain is built from TRBV7-2 and TRBJ2-2; D is uncertain. From germline, CDR1 is SGHTA and CDR2 FQGNSA. V was clipped by 2 bases and J by 4 bases, with 14 bases between them. The CDR3 is 16 amino acids. CDR3 sequence reads: CASSLFSPGITGELFF. The CDR3 DNA sequence: TGTGCCAGCAGCTTATTTTCCCCAGGAATCACCGGGGAGCTGTTTTTT.

In this sample, this clone turned up once. This sequence joins TRBV5-1 and TRBJ1-2; unclear D gene. This CDR3 contains 15 residues. V lost 0 bases and J lost 1, with 10 bases in between. Germline-derived CDR1 and CDR2 are SGHRS and YFSETQ. In nucleotides, the CDR3 is TGCGCCAGCAGCTTGGGAGGAATGGGTAACTATGGCTACACCTTC. Residues: CASSLGGMGNYGYTF.

This clone showed up just once. V and J are TRBV27 and TRBJ1-1; a possible D gene is TRBD1 (5 bases). Germline V gene lookup returns CDR1 MNHEY and CDR2 SMNVEV (reference sequence). This CDR3 region has 16 residues. V dropped 1 base and J dropped 3 bases, with 15 bases sitting between them. The CDR3: CASSLWSGGSYTEAFF. The CDR3 nucleotides are TGTGCCAGCAGTTTATGGTCCGGGGGGTCGTACACTGAAGCTTTCTTT.

The chain is built from TRBV7-2 and TRBJ1-2, with 10 bases that match TRBD1. Looked up from germline, CDR1 is SGHTA and CDR2 is FQGNSA. The CDR3 is 14 residues long. V shed 3 bases and J 5 bases; nucleotides not matched to a gene: 3. CDR3 sequence (DNA): TGTGCCAGCAGCTTGGACAGGGGGTCATATGGCTACACCTTC. This encodes CASSLDRGSYGYTF.

J is TRBJ1-1 and V is TRBV18; 7 bases map to TRBD1. The CDR3 contains 15 residues. Germline lookup yields CDR1 KGHSH and CDR2 LQKENI. V was clipped by 3 bases and J by 2 bases; unmatched bases: 6. The CDR3 sequence is CASSPRDRLNTEAFF. CDR3 DNA sequence: TGTGCCAGCTCACCGCGGGACAGACTCAACACTGAAGCTTTCTTT.

CDR3 sequence (DNA): TGTGCCAGCAGCTTACTTGGACAGGGGGGCTACAATGAGCAGTTCTTC. Translating it yields CASSLLGQGGYNEQFF. The chain couples TRBV11-3 to TRBJ2-1; TRBD1 matches 10 bases. CDR3 size: 16 residues. Germline assignment: CDR1 SGHNT and CDR2 YENEEA. The V segment lost 2 bases and the J segment 3 bases; nucleotides outside the gene matches: 4.

CDR3 in amino acids: CASCLSGTGSHEQYF. In DNA form, the CDR3 reads TGTGCCAGCTGTTTGTCCGGGACAGGGAGCCACGAGCAGTACTTC. V and J are TRBV7-2 and TRBJ2-7; 9 positions agree with TRBD1. Germline V gives CDR1 SGHTA, CDR2 FQGNSA. The CDR3 totals 15 residues. Trimming took 8 bases from V and 5 from J; bases not matched to a gene: 13.